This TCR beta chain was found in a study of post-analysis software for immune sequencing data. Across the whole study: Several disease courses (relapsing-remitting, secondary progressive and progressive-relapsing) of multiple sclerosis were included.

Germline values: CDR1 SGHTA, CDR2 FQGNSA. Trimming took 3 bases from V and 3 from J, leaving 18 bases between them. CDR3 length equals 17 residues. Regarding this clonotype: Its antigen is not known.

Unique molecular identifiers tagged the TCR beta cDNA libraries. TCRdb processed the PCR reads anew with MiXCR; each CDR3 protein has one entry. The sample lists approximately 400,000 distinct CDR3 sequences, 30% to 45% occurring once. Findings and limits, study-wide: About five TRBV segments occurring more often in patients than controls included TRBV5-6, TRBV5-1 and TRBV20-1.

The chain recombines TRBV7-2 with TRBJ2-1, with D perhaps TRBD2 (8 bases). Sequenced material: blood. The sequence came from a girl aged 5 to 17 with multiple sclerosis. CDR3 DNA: TGTGCCAGCAGCTTCGCTCCGGGAGGGGGCATCTACAATGAGCAGTTCTTC. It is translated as CASSFAPGGGIYNEQFF. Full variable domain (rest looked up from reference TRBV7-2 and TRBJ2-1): GAGVSQSPSNKVTEKGKDVELRCDPISGHTALYWYRQSLGQGLEFLIYFQGNSAPDKSGLPSDRFSAERTGGSVSTLTIQRTQQEDSAVYLCASSFAPGGGIYNEQFFGPGTRLTVL.